The 21 T cell receptor beta chains listed next were all sequenced from one sample in a study of blood T cell repertoires in COVID-19 (dated by TCRdb to the early 2020s). The method behind the library was the immunoSEQ multiplex PCR assay. Imported from immuneACCESS, the table was reduced by TCRdb to in-frame sequences with V and J called. These copies leave out some clones; in studies compared against another copy, an unresolved V gene accounts for under half, and the cause of the remainder is not known. This sample has tens of thousands of clones in its table, and approximately 88% of those were observed once. Of the sample, about 5.3% is held by the ten largest clones. Sequenced: peripheral blood. These receptors originate from a middle-aged man with active COVID-19.

The chain employs TRBV12-5 and TRBJ1-1; D may be TRBD1 (6 bases). Per germline, CDR1 LGHNT and CDR2 FRNRAP. This CDR3 has 12 residues. The V and J ends lost 2 bases and 7 bases respectively, with 8 bases between them. The chain's CDR3 is CASGLNRVEAFF. DNA of the CDR3: TGTGCTAGTGGTTTGAACAGGGTTGAAGCTTTCTTT.

This clone has just one count. The chain employs TRBV19 and TRBJ2-3; 10 nucleotides align to TRBD2. The ends lost 4 bases at V and 5 bases at J; junction bases unmatched: 6. CDR1 is LNHDA and CDR2 is SQIVND in the germline V gene (reference sequence). The CDR3 totals 15 residues. This chain's CDR3 is CASSRGLALEDTQYF. The CDR3 coding sequence is TGTGCCAGTAGTAGGGGACTAGCGTTGGAAGATACGCAGTATTTT.

This clone was seen only a few times. This chain connects TRBV28 to TRBJ1-5; the match to TRBD1 covers 7 bases. The CDR3 runs 19 residues. The ends lost 3 bases at V and 5 bases at J; junction bases unmatched: 19. CDR1 and CDR2 (germline): MDHEN, SYDVKM. In DNA form, the CDR3 reads TGTGCCAGCAGTTTCGGTCTGGTTAGGGGGCGTAGGTTGTATCAGCCCCAGCATTTT. Translation: CASSFGLVRGRRLYQPQHF.

The chain joins TRBV6-5 to TRBJ1-2; weak D call: TRBD1 (6 bases). The CDR3 sequence is 15 residues long. V lost 0 bases, J lost 1 base, and 9 bases lay in between. Germline-derived CDR1 and CDR2 are MNHEY and SVGAGI. The CDR3 sequence is CASSYSTGFNYGYTF. The CDR3 DNA sequence: TGTGCCAGCAGTTACTCCACAGGGTTTAACTATGGCTACACCTTC.

The chain carries TRBV5-6 and TRBJ1-5; the D gene is possibly TRBD1 (6 bases). Germline V gene lookup returns CDR1 SGHDT and CDR2 YYEEEE. Trimming cost V 4 bases and J 0 bases, with 11 bases left between them. This CDR3 has 15 residues. DNA of the CDR3: TGTGCCAGCAGCCTAGGACAGTCTAGCAATCAGCCCCAGCATTTT. Its protein is CASSLGQSSNQPQHF.

This chain links TRBV10-3 with TRBJ2-5, with a possible D match to TRBD2 (6 bases). The CDR3 consists of 15 residues. Germline CDR1 reads ENHRY; CDR2 reads SYGVKD. Trimming removed 2 bases at V and 5 bases at J, with 15 bases between. The CDR3 sequence: CAISEGGAGRETQYF. The CDR3 bases are TGTGCCATCAGTGAGGGGGGAGCAGGGAGGGAGACCCAGTACTTC.

This clone was recorded only once. The chain couples TRBV27 to TRBJ2-7; the D is unclear. The CDR3 is made up of 15 amino acids. Trimming stripped 6 bases from V and 7 bases from J, with 22 bases between. Germline loops: CDR1 MNHEY, CDR2 SMNVEV (reference sequence). CDR3 in amino acids: CASSHGFGPPSEQYF. The DNA of the CDR3 is TGTGCCAGCAGCCACGGGTTCGGCCCCCCGAGTGAGCAGTACTTC.

The rearrangement joins TRBV11-2 to TRBJ2-1; 14 nucleotides match TRBD2. J gave up 7 bases and V 5 bases, and 7 bases lay outside the gene matches. The CDR3 runs to 16 residues. The germline V gene encodes CDR1 SGHAT and CDR2 FQNNGV. The CDR3 region has the DNA TGTGCCAGCAGCGCCCGGACTAGCGGGGGGAATAATGAGCAGTTCTTC. It specifies CASSARTSGGNNEQFF. Drawing the rest from reference TRBV11-2 and TRBJ2-1, the complete variable domain is EAGVAQSPRYKIIEKRQSVAFWCNPISGHATLYWYQQILGQGPKLLIQFQNNGVVDDSQLPKDRFSAERLKGVDSTLKIQPAKLEDSAVYLCASSARTSGGNNEQFFGPGTRLTVL.

The genes are TRBV18 and TRBJ2-1; a possible D gene is TRBD1 (6 bases). The ends were cut back, 5 bases at V and 6 bases at J, with 17 bases in the middle. CDR1 is KGHSH, CDR2 LQKENI, per germline. This CDR3 region has 15 residues. CDR3 nucleotides: TGTGCCAGCTCAGGGACCACAGGGTCCACCAATGAGCAGTTCTTC. Amino acids: CASSGTTGSTNEQFF.

The rearrangement uses TRBV29-1 and TRBJ2-5, with D possibly being TRBD1 (7 bases). V lost 4 bases and J lost 1, with 19 bases in between. Germline V CDR1 and CDR2: SQVTM, ANQGSEA. The length of the CDR3 is 16 residues. CDR3 DNA sequence: TGCAGCGTTGTCCCGACCCAGGGGGGCGTCCAAGAGACCCAGTACTTC. This encodes CSVVPTQGGVQETQYF.

This clone came up a few times. The CDR3 protein is CASSLVAAAASDYGYTF. DNA of the CDR3: TGCGCCAGCAGCTTGGTGGCAGCGGCTGCTTCTGACTATGGCTACACCTTC. The chain links TRBV5-1 to TRBJ1-2; no definite D call. CDR1 is SGHRS and CDR2 is YFSETQ in the germline V gene. V lost 0 bases, J lost 3 bases, and 18 bases lay in between. The CDR3 totals 17 residues. Full variable domain (rest looked up from reference TRBV5-1 and TRBJ1-2): KAGVTQTPRYLIKTRGQQVTLSCSPISGHRSVSWYQQTPGQGLQFLFEYFSETQRNKGNFPGRFSGRQFSNSRSEMNVSTLELGDSALYLCASSLVAAAASDYGYTFGSGTRLTVV.

V is TRBV3-1 (or the pseudogene TRBV3-2) and J is TRBJ2-2, with TRBD1 as a possible D gene (6 bases). The CDR3 totals 15 residues. V was cut by 4 bases and J by 2 bases, with 11 bases left in between. Germline lookup yields CDR1 LGHDT and CDR2 YNNKEL (reference sequence). CDR3 bases: TGTGCCAGCAGCCCGAGGGGGACCAACACCGGGGAGCTGTTTTTT. This translates into CASSPRGTNTGELFF.

The chain uses TRBV28 and TRBJ2-4; 9 nucleotides agree with TRBD2. Germline V gene sequence: CDR1 MDHEN, CDR2 SYDVKM. The trim removed 5 bases at V and 5 bases at J, leaving 10 bases unmatched. The CDR3 contains 16 residues. The CDR3 spells CASSPWTSDFQNIQYF. The CDR3 DNA reads TGTGCCAGCAGTCCTTGGACTAGCGATTTCCAAAACATTCAGTACTTC.

The gene calls are TRBV6-5 and TRBJ2-7; D remains ambiguous. Per the germline V gene, CDR1 is MNHEY and CDR2 is SVGAGI. The CDR3 spans 11 residues. Trimming left V 5 bases short and J 3 bases short, with 5 bases between. CDR3 sequence (DNA): TGTGCCAGCAGTAAGCTCTACGAGCAGTACTTC. This encodes CASSKLYEQYF.

This clone was recorded a few times. The V gene is TRBV30, the J gene TRBJ2-3; 14 nucleotides match TRBD2. Per germline, CDR1 GTSNPN and CDR2 SVGIG (reference sequence). Losses at the gene ends were 5 bases for V and 3 bases for J; bases not matched to a gene: 10. CDR3 length: 17 amino acids. For the CDR3, the DNA is TGTGCCTGGGTGCCGGGACTAGCGGGAGTTATGACAGATACGCAGTATTTT. Amino acid sequence: CAWVPGLAGVMTDTQYF.

The chain carries TRBV5-1 and TRBJ2-7; TRBD1 aligns across 10 bases. This CDR3 is 15 amino acids long. The trim removed 2 bases at V and 4 bases at J, leaving 6 bases unmatched. Germline CDR1 reads SGHRS; CDR2 reads YFSETQ. CDR3 in amino acids: CASSFTGQGFYEQYF. The CDR3 region has the DNA TGCGCCAGCAGCTTTACGGGACAGGGGTTTTACGAGCAGTACTTC.

This rearrangement joins TRBV18 to TRBJ2-5; 9 bases match TRBD2. The trim removed 0 bases at V and 5 bases at J, leaving 4 bases unmatched. This CDR3 is built from 15 residues. Germline V gene lookup returns CDR1 KGHSH and CDR2 LQKENI. DNA of the CDR3: TGTGCCAGCTCACCACCCGCGGGGGGGCTCGAGACCCAGTACTTC. The encoded protein is CASSPPAGGLETQYF.

The chain is built from TRBV12-5 and TRBJ2-2, with 9 bases aligning to TRBD2. The CDR3 contains 16 residues. Germline loops: CDR1 LGHNT, CDR2 FRNRAP. Germline trimming cut 3 bases from V and 2 bases from J; bases unmatched to any gene: 4. The CDR3 region is CASGFRLAGNTGELFF. The DNA for the CDR3 is TGTGCTAGTGGTTTCCGGCTAGCGGGAAACACCGGGGAGCTGTTTTTT.

V gene TRBV4-2 combines with J gene TRBJ1-2; TRBD1 aligns across 11 bases. Germline CDR1 and CDR2: LGHNA and YNFKEQ. The CDR3 loop spans 16 amino acids. V shed 0 bases and J 8 bases; nucleotides not matched to a gene: 8. The CDR3 here is CASSQDYGQGARGYTF. The CDR3 nucleotides read TGTGCCAGCAGCCAAGATTACGGACAGGGGGCGAGGGGCTACACCTTC.

This chain joins TRBV2 and TRBJ2-4, with TRBD1 matching 9 bases. In germline, CDR1 is SNHLY, CDR2 FYNNEI. V lost 8 bases to trimming and J lost 8 bases; unmatched junction nucleotides: 10. The CDR3 spans 14 residues. The CDR3 protein is CASATRDREDIQYF. As DNA, the CDR3 is TGTGCCAGCGCGACCCGGGACAGGGAGGACATTCAGTACTTC.

This clone was recorded a few times. This sequence joins TRBV9 and TRBJ1-6, with a weak D call TRBD1 (6 bases). The CDR3 extends over 16 amino acids. V lost 4 bases and J lost 7, with 18 bases in between. Germline V gene sequence: CDR1 SGDLS, CDR2 YYNGEE. Here the CDR3 DNA reads TGTGCCAGCAGCCCCCAGGCAGGGGCTGGAAATTCACCCCTCCACTTT. Its protein is CASSPQAGAGNSPLHF. Combining the CDR3 with reference TRBV9 and TRBJ1-6 gives the whole variable domain DSGVTQTPKHLITATGQRVTLRCSPRSGDLSVYWYQQSLDQGLQFLIQYYNGEERAKGNILERFSAQQFPDLHSELNLSSLELGDSALYFCASSPQAGAGNSPLHFGNGTRLTVT.